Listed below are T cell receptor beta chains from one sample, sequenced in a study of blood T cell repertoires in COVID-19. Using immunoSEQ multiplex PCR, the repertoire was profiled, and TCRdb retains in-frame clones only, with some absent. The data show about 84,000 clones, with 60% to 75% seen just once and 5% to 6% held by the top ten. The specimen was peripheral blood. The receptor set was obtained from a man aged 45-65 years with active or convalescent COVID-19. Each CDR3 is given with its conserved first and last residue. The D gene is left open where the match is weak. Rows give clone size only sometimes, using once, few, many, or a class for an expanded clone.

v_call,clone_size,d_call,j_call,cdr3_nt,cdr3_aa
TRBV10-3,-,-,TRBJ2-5,TGTGCCATCAGGAAGAGGGGCGACCGGGGGGAGACCCAGTACTTC,CAIRKRGDRGETQYF
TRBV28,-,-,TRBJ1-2,TGTGCCAGCAGACCCCCCGGTACCAACTATGGCTACACCTTC,CASRPPGTNYGYTF
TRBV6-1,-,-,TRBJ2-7,TGTGCCAGCAGTGAACGAGGGAACGAGCAGTACTTC,CASSERGNEQYF
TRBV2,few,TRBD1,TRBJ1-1,TGTGCCAGCTACAGGGGACGGGGTGGCGCTGAAGCTTTCTTT,CASYRGRGGAEAFF
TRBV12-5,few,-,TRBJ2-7,TGTGCTAGTGGTGCGAGACTGAACGGACAGTCCTACGAGCAGTACTTC,CASGARLNGQSYEQYF
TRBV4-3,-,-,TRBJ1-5,TGCGCCAGCAGCCAAGGGCAGGGCGTCGATCAGCCCCAGCATTTT,CASSQGQGVDQPQHF
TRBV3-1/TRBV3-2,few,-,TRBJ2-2,TGTGCCAGCAGCCAAGACGGAGGAACCGGGGAGCTGTTTTTT,CASSQDGGTGELFF
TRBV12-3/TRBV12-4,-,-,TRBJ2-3,TGTGCCAGCAGTTTAGGAGGGCGGGATACGCAGTATTTT,CASSLGGRDTQYF
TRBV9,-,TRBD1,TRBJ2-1,TGTGCCAGCAGCGTAGCTCGACAGGGCTACAATGAGCAGTTCTTC,CASSVARQGYNEQFF
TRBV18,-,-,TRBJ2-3,TGTGCCAGCTCACTTGGGGCTGAGGATACGCAGTATTTT,CASSLGAEDTQYF
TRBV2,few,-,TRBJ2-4,TGTGCCAGCAGTGTGGGCCTACTCAACATTCAGTACTTC,CASSVGLLNIQYF
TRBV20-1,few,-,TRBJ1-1,TGCAGTGCTAGTGGGACACTGAACACTGAAGCTTTCTTT,CSASGTLNTEAFF
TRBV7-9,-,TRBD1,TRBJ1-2,TGTGCCAGCAGCTTAGTAGCGGCAGGGGGGACCTATGGCTACACCTTC,CASSLVAAGGTYGYTF
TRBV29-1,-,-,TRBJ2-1,TGCAGCGTTGTTGTGGGGAGCTCCTACAATGAGCAGTTCTTC,CSVVVGSSYNEQFF
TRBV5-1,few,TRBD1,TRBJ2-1,TGCGCCAGTACAGATTCCGCGACAGGGCGCTACAATGAGCAGTTCTTC,CASTDSATGRYNEQFF
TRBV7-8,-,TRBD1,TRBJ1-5,TGTGCCAGCAGCTTAGCGCTTCCGGGACAGAAAATTGATAGCAATCAGCCCCAGCATTTT,CASSLALPGQKIDSNQPQHF
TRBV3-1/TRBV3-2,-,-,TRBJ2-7,TGTGCCAGCAGCCTGGCTCCCTACGAGCAGTACTTC,CASSLAPYEQYF
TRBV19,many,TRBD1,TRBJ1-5,TGTGCCAGTAGGGACACCGGGACAGGGAGTCAGCCCCAGCATTTT,CASRDTGTGSQPQHF
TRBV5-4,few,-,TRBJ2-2,TGTGCCAGCAGCTTAACTGGCACCGGGGAGCTGTTTTTT,CASSLTGTGELFF
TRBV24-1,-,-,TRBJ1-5,TGTGCCACATCTAGCGAAGGTTCCTTAGCCCAGCATTTT,CATSSEGSLAQHF
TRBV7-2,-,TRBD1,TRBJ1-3,TGTGCCAGCAGCTCCCCTGACAGGGGACTAGGAAACACCATATATTTT,CASSSPDRGLGNTIYF
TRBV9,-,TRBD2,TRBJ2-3,TGTGCCAGCAGCTCCCGGGCGGGGGACACAGATACGCAGTATTTT,CASSSRAGDTDTQYF
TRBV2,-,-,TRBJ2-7,TGTGCCACCACAGGGGGGGGATTTGGCGAGCAGTACTTC,CATTGGGFGEQYF
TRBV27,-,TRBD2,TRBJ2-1,TGTGCCAGCAGTTTAACACCCCCCCTCCCGGGGGGGCCCGTCAATGAGCAGTTCTTC,CASSLTPPLPGGPVNEQFF
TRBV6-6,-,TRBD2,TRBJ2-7,TGTGCCAGCAGTTATGGCGGGGGGGCGGGGTACGAGCAGTACTTC,CASSYGGGAGYEQYF
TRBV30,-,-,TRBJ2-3,TGTGCCTGGAGTGAGCAGGGTGATACGCAGTATTTT,CAWSEQGDTQYF
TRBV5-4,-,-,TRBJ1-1,TGTGCCAGCAGCTTGGTGGGGGGGTACACTGAAGCTTTCTTT,CASSLVGGYTEAFF
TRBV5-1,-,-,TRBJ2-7,TGCGCCAGCAGCCCGGGCGGAGGGAGGCCCTACGAGCAGTACTTC,CASSPGGGRPYEQYF
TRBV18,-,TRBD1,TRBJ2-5,TGTGCCAGCTCACGGATCCCCGGGACAGGGGATGGGACCCAGTACTTC,CASSRIPGTGDGTQYF
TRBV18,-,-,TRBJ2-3,TGTGCCAGCTCACCACCGGCTAGCGAGCAGTATTTT,CASSPPASEQYF
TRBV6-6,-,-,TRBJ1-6,TGTGCCAGCAGTTACTCCCTTAATTCACCCCTCCACTTT,CASSYSLNSPLHF
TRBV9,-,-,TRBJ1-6,TGTGCCAGCAGCGTAGAACAGGCAGGGCGTTCACCCCTCCACTTT,CASSVEQAGRSPLHF
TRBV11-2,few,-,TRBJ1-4,TGTGCCAGCAGCTTAGACTCCGCAACTAATGAAAAACTGTTTTTT,CASSLDSATNEKLFF
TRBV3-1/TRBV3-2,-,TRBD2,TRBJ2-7,TGTGCCAGCAGCCGGACTAGCGGGGGGGTTAGGAACTCCTACGAGCAGTACTTC,CASSRTSGGVRNSYEQYF
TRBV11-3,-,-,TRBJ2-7,TGTGCCAGCAGCCCCCAGGGTTCCCATGGCGAGCAGTACTTC,CASSPQGSHGEQYF
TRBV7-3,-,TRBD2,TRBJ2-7,TGTGCCAGCAGCCCACATGCCGGGGGGGCCTACGAGCAGTACTTC,CASSPHAGGAYEQYF
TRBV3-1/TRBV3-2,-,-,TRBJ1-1,TGTGCCAGCAGCCTAGCAGACAGAATGAACACTGAAGCTTTCTTT,CASSLADRMNTEAFF
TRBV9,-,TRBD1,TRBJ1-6,TGTGCCAGCAGCGTAGCACAGGGGGATTTGGCACCCCTCCACTTT,CASSVAQGDLAPLHF
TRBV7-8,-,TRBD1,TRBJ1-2,TGTGCCAGCAGCTTAGAGGGACAGGGCATTGGCTATGGCTACACCTTC,CASSLEGQGIGYGYTF
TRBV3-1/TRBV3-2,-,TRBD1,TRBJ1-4,TGTGCCAGCAGCCAAGGGACAGGGGTCGGAGAAAAACTGTTTTTT,CASSQGTGVGEKLFF
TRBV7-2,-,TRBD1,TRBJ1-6,TGTGCCAGCAGCGCCACAGGGGAGTCACCCCTCCACTTT,CASSATGESPLHF
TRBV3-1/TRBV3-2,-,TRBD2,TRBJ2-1,TGTGCCACGGGGGGGAGCAACAATGAGCAGTTCTTC,CATGGSNNEQFF
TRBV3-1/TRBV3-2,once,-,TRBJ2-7,TGTGCCAGCGCTCCACCGGGGAGATCCTACGAGCAGTACTTC,CASAPPGRSYEQYF
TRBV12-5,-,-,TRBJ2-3,TGTGCTAGTGGTTTGGGAACAACAGGGCTCTCAGATACGCAGTATTTT,CASGLGTTGLSDTQYF
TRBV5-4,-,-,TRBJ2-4,TGTGCCAGCAGCTTGAAATCGGAGGGAAACATTCAGTACTTC,CASSLKSEGNIQYF
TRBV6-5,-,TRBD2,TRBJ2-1,TGTGCCAGCAGCCTGACTAGCGGGGGGGCTCGTGAGCAGTTCTTC,CASSLTSGGAREQFF
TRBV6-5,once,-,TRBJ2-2,TGTGCCAGCAGTTACTCGTCGCGGGGACCTACCGGGGAGCTGTTTTTT,CASSYSSRGPTGELFF
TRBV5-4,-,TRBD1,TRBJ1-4,TGTGCCAGCAGCCCGGGACAGGCTACAACTAATGAAAAACTGTTTTTT,CASSPGQATTNEKLFF
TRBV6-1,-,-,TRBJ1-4,TGTGCCAGCAGTGAATTAGGGGCCAATGAAAAACTGTTTTTT,CASSELGANEKLFF
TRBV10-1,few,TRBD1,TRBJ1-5,TGCGCCAGCAGGGGGAAGGAGACAGGGAATCAGCCCCAGCATTTT,CASRGKETGNQPQHF
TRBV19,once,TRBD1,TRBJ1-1,TGTGCCAGTAGTACTCTACGGACAGGGGGCGGGACTGAAGCTTTCTTT,CASSTLRTGGGTEAFF
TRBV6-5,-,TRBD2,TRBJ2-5,TGTGCCAGCAGGCCACTAGCGAGGGAGACCCAGTACTTC,CASRPLARETQYF